The rows below give T cell receptor beta chains drawn from one sample of a study of human T cells and chemical hapten exposure. TCRdb reprocessed the RACE reads with MiXCR, giving one entry per CDR3 protein. This table has roughly 84,000 distinct CDR3 sequences, about 10% appearing once. This sample comprised whole blood, obtained in connection with sensitization to the hapten diphenylcyclopropenone (DPC). The receptors were gathered from a woman between 45 and 60 years old with alopecia areata. Some clones in this sample may be carry-over from other donors' samples. The CDR3 runs from the conserved cysteine through the conserved F or W. A D gene is named only where the DNA matches it firmly. Some rows have no size entry. The others give once, few or many, or a class for an expanded clone.

size | D | J | V | DNA | CDR3
many | . | TRBJ2-5 | TRBV18 | TGTGCCAGCTCACTCGAGCAGTCGGGGGCACAAGAGACCCAGTACTTC | CASSLEQSGAQETQYF
many | . | TRBJ1-1 | TRBV12-3/TRBV12-4 | TGTGCCAGCGGTTGGGGGGTCTCTGAAGCTTTCTTT | CASGWGVSEAFF
many | . | TRBJ1-1 | TRBV15 | TGTGCCACCAGCAGCAGAGCGGCGGGGACACCCTTAAAAGCTTTCTTT | CATSSRAAGTPLKAFF
many | . | TRBJ2-7 | TRBV27 | TGTGCCAGCACCCGGGAGCGCGGTGCCTCCGAGCAGTACTTC | CASTRERGASEQYF
. | TRBD1 | TRBJ1-5 | TRBV6-2/TRBV6-3 | TGTGCCAGCAGTTACCCGACGACAGGGAATCAGCCCCAGCATTTT | CASSYPTTGNQPQHF
many | . | TRBJ2-7 | TRBV28 | TGTGCCAGCAGTTACCCCCACCAGGACGTCGGGGTCCCCTACGAGCAGTACTTC | CASSYPHQDVGVPYEQYF
many | TRBD1 | TRBJ2-7 | TRBV28 | TGTGCCAGCAGCCCACCGGGACAGGGACCTTACGAGCAGTACTTC | CASSPPGQGPYEQYF
. | . | TRBJ1-1 | TRBV18 | TGTGCCAGCTCACCAGTGCAGGGATCGGTGAACACTGAAGCTTTCTTT | CASSPVQGSVNTEAFF
. | . | TRBJ1-2 | TRBV12-3/TRBV12-4 | TGTGCCAGCAGCTCGACAGTGAGTGGTGGCTACACCTTC | CASSSTVSGGYTF
. | TRBD1 | TRBJ2-2 | TRBV27 | TGTGCCAGCAGTGGGCTATGGACAGGGTGGACCGGGGAGCTGTTTTTT | CASSGLWTGWTGELFF